The rows below give T cell receptor beta chains drawn from one sample of a study of shared clonotypes between healthy human individuals. The repertoire was sequenced with immunoSEQ multiplex PCR; TCRdb's copy has only in-frame clones and lacks some. The table records millions of clones, 95% of them present only once. Sequenced input: naive CD4+ T cells sorted from blood. Receptors originate from a young man in good health. CDR3s include the opening cysteine and the closing phenylalanine or tryptophan. Fields, in order: clone size, J gene, V gene, D gene, CDR3 protein, CDR3 DNA. The D gene is left open where the match is weak. Size tells how often a clone was seen (once, few, many) or the class of an expanded clone, and some rows leave it out.

- | TRBJ1-2 | TRBV30 | TRBD1 | CAWGRDSYGYTF | TGTGCCTGGGGGAGGGACAGCTATGGCTACACCTTC
- | TRBJ2-7 | TRBV9 | - | CASSVGQSPYEQYF | TGTGCCAGCAGCGTAGGACAGAGTCCCTACGAGCAGTACTTC
- | TRBJ2-5 | TRBV19 | - | CASSIWQETQYF | TGTGCCAGTAGTATCTGGCAGGAGACCCAGTACTTC
- | TRBJ2-3 | TRBV14 | - | CASKTGLSTDTQYF | TGTGCCAGCAAGACGGGACTTAGCACAGATACGCAGTATTTT
- | TRBJ2-4 | TRBV6-1 | TRBD2 | CASSETSGLVAKNIQYF | TGTGCCAGCAGTGAGACTAGCGGGCTAGTAGCCAAAAACATTCAGTACTTC
- | TRBJ2-5 | TRBV2 | - | CASGESVETQYF | TGTGCCAGCGGGGAGTCTGTAGAGACCCAGTACTTC
- | TRBJ1-2 | TRBV30 | - | CAWHRENYGYTF | TGTGCCTGGCACAGGGAGAACTATGGCTACACCTTC
- | TRBJ1-6 | TRBV7-2 | - | CASSLRGANSPLHF | TGTGCCAGCAGCTTACGAGGGGCTAATTCACCCCTCCACTTT
once | TRBJ1-4 | TRBV18 | - | CASSPYSEKLFF | TGTGCCAGCTCACCCTACTCTGAAAAACTGTTTTTT
- | TRBJ2-7 | TRBV11-2 | - | CASSLARVRDEQYF | TGTGCCAGCAGCTTAGCTCGCGTACGGGACGAGCAGTACTTC
once | TRBJ2-5 | TRBV19 | - | CASSILTSGGETQYF | TGTGCCAGTAGTATTTTGACGAGCGGCGGGGAGACCCAGTACTTC
- | TRBJ1-6 | TRBV5-1 | - | CASSIDSRSSYNSPLHF | TGCGCCAGCAGCATAGACAGTAGAAGCTCCTATAATTCACCCCTCCACTTT
- | TRBJ2-3 | TRBV30 | - | CASGQGMDTQYF | TGTGCCTCCGGACAAGGGATGGATACGCAGTATTTT
- | TRBJ2-7 | TRBV7-2 | - | CASSLGVVLDEQYF | TGTGCCAGCAGCTTGGGAGTGGTTCTCGACGAGCAGTACTTC
- | TRBJ1-1 | TRBV15 | - | CATSRVLEENTEAFF | TGTGCCACCAGCAGAGTATTAGAGGAGAACACTGAAGCTTTCTTT
- | TRBJ2-7 | TRBV25-1 | - | CASSERTNEQYF | TGTGCCAGCAGTGAAAGGACGAACGAGCAGTACTTC
- | TRBJ1-4 | TRBV13 | - | CASSFGRNEKLFF | TGTGCCAGCAGCTTCGGGCGTAATGAAAAACTGTTTTTT
- | TRBJ2-3 | TRBV25-1 | TRBD1 | CASSGGQGGPNTDTQYF | TGTGCCAGCAGTGGAGGACAGGGGGGACCAAACACAGATACGCAGTATTTT
- | TRBJ2-3 | TRBV6-1 | TRBD1 | CASSGKQGYADTQYF | TGTGCCAGCAGTGGCAAACAGGGGTACGCAGATACGCAGTATTTT
- | TRBJ1-5 | TRBV19 | TRBD1 | CASSYNQGVSNQPQHF | TGTGCCAGTAGTTACAACCAGGGGGTAAGCAATCAGCCCCAGCATTTT
- | TRBJ2-5 | TRBV5-1 | - | CASSTGHQETQYF | TGCGCCAGCAGCACGGGACACCAAGAGACCCAGTACTTC
- | TRBJ1-6 | TRBV7-9 | TRBD1 | CASSAYRGDSPLHF | TGTGCCAGCAGCGCTTACAGGGGGGATTCACCCCTCCACTTT
- | TRBJ2-4 | TRBV7-2 | - | CASSEGGPPAIQYF | TGTGCCAGCAGCGAGGGGGGGCCCCCAGCCATTCAGTACTTC
once | TRBJ1-6 | TRBV19 | TRBD1 | CASRETGESSPLHF | TGTGCCAGTAGGGAGACAGGGGAGAGTTCACCCCTCCACTTT
- | TRBJ1-4 | TRBV25-1 | TRBD1 | CASTPGTGNEKLFF | TGTGCCAGCACCCCCGGGACAGGGAATGAAAAACTGTTTTTT
- | TRBJ2-4 | TRBV30 | - | CAWSSPAGIQYF | TGTGCCTGGTCGAGTCCGGCAGGCATTCAGTACTTC
- | TRBJ2-3 | TRBV11-3 | TRBD2 | CASSRAGITDTQYF | TGTGCCAGCAGCCGAGCGGGAATTACAGATACGCAGTATTTT
- | TRBJ1-2 | TRBV5-5 | - | CASRSQGMAYGYTF | TGTGCCAGCAGATCGCAGGGGATGGCCTATGGCTACACCTTC
- | TRBJ1-5 | TRBV10-3 | - | CAISESPGIGQPQHF | TGTGCCATCAGTGAGTCGCCGGGAATCGGTCAGCCCCAGCATTTT
once | TRBJ2-2 | TRBV4-1 | - | CASSQELGELFF | TGCGCCAGCAGCCAAGAATTGGGGGAGCTGTTTTTT
once | TRBJ2-7 | TRBV25-1 | TRBD2 | CASSELGSGGTYEQYF | TGTGCCAGCAGTGAATTGGGTAGCGGGGGAACCTACGAGCAGTACTTC
- | TRBJ2-5 | TRBV10-3 | TRBD1 | CAISAGGETQYF | TGTGCCATCAGTGCAGGGGGAGAGACCCAGTACTTC
- | TRBJ1-4 | TRBV10-2 | - | CASSEWSSPNEKLFF | TGCGCCAGCAGTGAGTGGAGCAGTCCTAATGAAAAACTGTTTTTT
- | TRBJ1-6 | TRBV5-1 | - | CASSLAGSYNSPLHF | TGCGCCAGCAGCTTGGCGGGCTCCTATAATTCACCCCTCCACTTT
- | TRBJ1-1 | TRBV10-2 | - | CASSAGTANTEAFF | TGCGCCAGCAGTGCCGGGACTGCGAACACTGAAGCTTTCTTT
- | TRBJ2-3 | TRBV7-9 | TRBD2 | CASSLFFRQRGGDTQYF | TGTGCCAGCAGCCTCTTTTTCAGGCAGCGGGGAGGGGATACGCAGTATTTT
- | TRBJ2-5 | TRBV10-3 | TRBD2 | CAIKKRESETQYF | TGTGCCATCAAGAAGCGGGAGTCAGAGACCCAGTACTTC
- | TRBJ2-7 | TRBV30 | - | CAWSSLRGDEQYF | TGTGCCTGGAGTTCCCTCCGGGGAGACGAGCAGTACTTC
- | TRBJ1-1 | TRBV6-5 | - | CASRRQSNTEAFF | TGTGCCAGCAGGAGACAGTCGAACACTGAAGCTTTCTTT
- | TRBJ2-5 | TRBV4-2 | - | CASSQWGSSGNQETQYF | TGTGCCAGCAGCCAGTGGGGGAGTAGCGGCAACCAAGAGACCCAGTACTTC
- | TRBJ2-5 | TRBV5-1 | - | CASSLTSGNGETQYF | TGCGCCAGCAGCTTGACGTCGGGGAACGGGGAGACCCAGTACTTC
- | TRBJ1-5 | TRBV2 | TRBD1 | CASSGQVENQPQHF | TGTGCCAGCAGCGGACAGGTCGAGAATCAGCCCCAGCATTTT
- | TRBJ1-3 | TRBV2 | TRBD1 | CASRATGVGNTIYF | TGTGCCAGCAGAGCAACAGGGGTTGGAAACACCATATATTTT